A single sample is the source of the 21 T cell receptor beta chains below, sequenced in a study of blood T cell repertoires in COVID-19. The data were produced by immunoSEQ multiplex PCR, yet TCRdb's version contains in-frame clones alone and is incomplete. The sample lists under 20,000 clones; 82% were seen once. Sequenced input: peripheral blood. Receptor source: a man of 80 years or more with active COVID-19.

This clone was observed a handful of times. This chain connects TRBV4-3 to TRBJ2-7; 10 nucleotides align to TRBD2. CDR3 length equals 16 residues. CDR1 and CDR2 from the germline V gene are LGHNA and YSLEER. V lost 4 bases, J lost 0 bases, and 6 bases stayed unmatched. This chain's CDR3 is CASSRETSGASYEQYF. In DNA, the CDR3 is TGCGCCAGCAGCCGAGAAACTAGCGGGGCCTCCTACGAGCAGTACTTC.

The gene calls are TRBV6-2 or TRBV6-3 and TRBJ2-7; the D gene is possibly TRBD2 (6 bases). This CDR3 has 13 amino acids. Per the germline V gene, CDR1 is MNHEY and CDR2 is SVGEGT. V was shortened by 5 bases and J by 3 bases, with 11 bases between the two germline ends. The CDR3 DNA reads as TGTGCCAGCAGTGGAGGGCTCGGCTACGAGCAGTACTTC. Translation: CASSGGLGYEQYF.

The J gene is TRBJ2-3, the V gene TRBV2; 8 bases are a match to TRBD2. J gave up 10 bases and V 0 bases, and 6 bases lay outside the gene matches. Germline V lookup: CDR1 SNHLY, CDR2 FYNNEI. This CDR3 spans 14 amino acids. The CDR3 DNA reads TGTGCCAGCAGTGAAGCCTTCTCGGGGGGGGCGCAGTATTTT. Encoded protein: CASSEAFSGGAQYF.

The chain recombines TRBV29-1 with TRBJ2-3, with TRBD2 matching over 7 bases. V was clipped by 4 bases and J by 7 bases; unmatched bases: 11. CDR1 is SQVTM and CDR2 is ANQGSEA in the germline V gene. This CDR3 spans 14 amino acids. CDR3 coding DNA: TGCAGCGTTGCATCGGCTAGCGGAGTTTATACGCAGTATTTT. It codes for CSVASASGVYTQYF.

The rearrangement uses TRBV6-5 and TRBJ1-5; D is uncertain. This CDR3 region has 14 residues. Germline CDR1 MNHEY, CDR2 SVGAGI. V was cut by 6 bases and J by 3 bases, with 12 bases left in between. The CDR3 sequence is CASRHRGDNQPQHF. CDR3 DNA: TGTGCCAGCAGGCACCGCGGGGACAATCAGCCCCAGCATTTT.

This clone is categorized as medium-sized. The chain is built from TRBV3-1 (or the pseudogene TRBV3-2) and TRBJ2-7, with unresolved D. Trimming cost V 1 base and J 6 bases, with 7 bases left between them. The V gene's germline CDR1 is LGHDT and CDR2 YNNKEL (reference sequence). The CDR3 runs to 12 residues. CDR3 amino acids: CASSQGSGEQYF. The CDR3 coding sequence is TGTGCCAGCAGCCAAGGGTCAGGCGAGCAGTACTTC.

The chain has TRBV4-1 and TRBJ1-2; possibly TRBD1 for D (5 bases). Trimming left V 4 bases short and J 4 bases short, with 13 bases between. Germline-derived CDR1 and CDR2 are MGHRA and YSYEKL. The CDR3 runs 14 residues. The chain's CDR3 is CASSPAGTSYGYTF. In DNA, the CDR3 is TGCGCCAGCAGCCCCGCGGGGACCTCCTATGGCTACACCTTC.

This chain connects TRBV5-1 to TRBJ2-5; D perhaps matches TRBD1 (6 bases). V gave up 4 bases and J gave up 1 base, with 14 bases separating them. The germline CDR1 and CDR2 sequences are SGHRS and YFSETQ. There are 15 residues in the CDR3. CDR3 in amino acids: CASSETGKRQETQYF. CDR3 nucleotides: TGCGCCAGCAGCGAAACAGGGAAACGCCAAGAGACCCAGTACTTC.

The rearrangement uses TRBV2 and TRBJ1-1; TRBD1 matches 9 bases. V gave up 7 bases and J gave up 4 bases; unmatched junction bases: 4. Germline V lookup: CDR1 SNHLY, CDR2 FYNNEI. The CDR3 runs 13 residues. The CDR3 nucleotides read TGTGCCAGCATGATGACAGGGGGCACTGAAGCTTTCTTT. Protein sequence: CASMMTGGTEAFF.

The chain joins TRBV6-1 to TRBJ2-1; a weak D match, TRBD1 (6 bases). Germline CDR1 reads MNHNS; CDR2 reads SASEGT. Trimming left V 3 bases short and J 5 bases short, with 20 bases between. CDR3 length: 17 residues. The CDR3 coding sequence is TGTGCCAGCAGTGAGTCGTTGGACAGTTTAGTAAACAATGAGCAGTTCTTC. It translates to CASSESLDSLVNNEQFF.

This clone was observed once. The J gene is TRBJ2-5, the V gene TRBV3-1 (or the pseudogene TRBV3-2); a weak D match, TRBD1 (5 bases). The CDR3 spans 15 residues. Per germline, CDR1 LGHDT and CDR2 YNNKEL (reference sequence). The V end was cut by 0 bases, the J end by 6 bases, with 14 bases between. The CDR3 nucleotides are TGTGCCAGCAGCCAAGACCCAGGGATGTGGAAGACCCAGTACTTC. It is translated as CASSQDPGMWKTQYF.

The DNA of the CDR3 is TGCGCCAGCAGCCAAGAAGGGACAGTAACAGATACGCAGTATTTT. Translated, it gives CASSQEGTVTDTQYF. This rearrangement joins TRBV4-3 to TRBJ2-3, with TRBD1 identical over 7 bases. The CDR3 consists of 15 residues. Germline CDR1 is LGHNA and CDR2 is YSLEER. V lost 0 bases to trimming and J lost 3 bases; unmatched junction nucleotides: 3.

V gene TRBV30 combines with J gene TRBJ2-7, with TRBD2 matching over 10 bases. The CDR3 runs to 22 residues. Germline CDR1 reads GTSNPN; CDR2 reads SVGIG (reference sequence). Trimming cost V 0 bases and J 3 bases; bases outside gene matches: 26. CDR3 bases: TGTGCCTGGAGTGTTGGAGGCAGGTCGCGAGTAGCGGGAGGCCACCTCAACTACGAGCAGTACTTC. Translated: CAWSVGGRSRVAGGHLNYEQYF.

The CDR3 DNA reads as TGCGCCAGCAGAAACCGGGGGAATTCACCCCTCCACTTT. This gives the protein CASRNRGNSPLHF. The chain carries TRBV5-1 and TRBJ1-6; D is perhaps TRBD1 (5 bases). The germline V and J ends were trimmed by 5 bases and 7 bases, with 10 bases remaining between them. The germline gives CDR1 SGHRS, CDR2 YFSETQ. The CDR3 extends over 13 amino acids. Full variable domain (remainder filled in from reference TRBV5-1 and TRBJ1-6): KAGVTQTPRYLIKTRGQQVTLSCSPISGHRSVSWYQQTPGQGLQFLFEYFSETQRNKGNFPGRFSGRQFSNSRSEMNVSTLELGDSALYLCASRNRGNSPLHFGNGTRLTVT.

The DNA of the CDR3 is TGTGCCAGCAGCATACTTTCGGGAGTGAGCACAGATACGCAGTATTTT. Protein sequence: CASSILSGVSTDTQYF. The gene calls are TRBV7-2 and TRBJ2-3; TRBD2 is a possible D gene (6 bases). Germline V gene data show CDR1 as SGHTA and CDR2 as FQGNSA. The CDR3 extends over 16 amino acids. Trimming pared 5 bases from V and 0 bases from J, leaving 15 bases between.

This clone was seen only a few times. The genes are TRBV15 and TRBJ2-7, with D hard to call. CDR1 and CDR2 from the germline V gene are LNHNV and YYDKDF (reference sequence). Trimming stripped 0 bases from V and 0 bases from J, with 12 bases between. The CDR3 extends over 16 amino acids. The DNA for the CDR3 is TGTGCCACCAGCAGAGATCGTGAGGTTTCCTCCTACGAGCAGTACTTC. Translating it yields CATSRDREVSSYEQYF.

The chain recombines TRBV4-2 with TRBJ1-2, with a possible D match to TRBD1 (5 bases). The CDR3 runs 14 residues. V lost 0 bases and J 5 bases, leaving 10 bases between the germline ends. Germline-derived CDR1 and CDR2 are LGHNA and YNFKEQ. In DNA, the CDR3 is TGTGCCAGCAGCCAAGATACCAGGGCGTATGGCTACACCTTC. It specifies CASSQDTRAYGYTF.

The rearrangement joins TRBV6-1 to TRBJ2-2; D not certain. CDR1 and CDR2 from the germline V gene are MNHNS and SASEGT. The CDR3 is made up of 13 amino acids. Trimming cost V 2 bases and J 6 bases, with 7 bases left between them. The CDR3 coding sequence is TGTGCCAGCAGTGAATTGTCCTCCGGGGAGCTGTTTTTT. It is translated as CASSELSSGELFF.

This rearrangement joins TRBV5-1 to TRBJ2-7; tentative D call: TRBD2 (5 bases). The CDR3 runs to 15 residues. Per germline, CDR1 SGHRS and CDR2 YFSETQ. Trimming cost V 0 bases and J 2 bases, with 12 bases left between them. CDR3 protein: CASSLAASTTYEQYF. The CDR3 region has the DNA TGCGCCAGCAGCTTGGCCGCTAGCACTACCTACGAGCAGTACTTC.

This CDR3 is CASSLGELAGGLETQYF. The DNA of the CDR3 is TGCGCCAGCAGCTTGGGAGAACTAGCGGGAGGGCTAGAGACCCAGTACTTC. V gene TRBV5-1 combines with J gene TRBJ2-5, with 13 positions matching TRBD2. The CDR3 contains 17 residues. Germline loops: CDR1 SGHRS, CDR2 YFSETQ. Germline trimming cut 0 bases from V and 4 bases from J; bases unmatched to any gene: 6.

The chain joins TRBV3-1 (or the pseudogene TRBV3-2) to TRBJ2-3; D remains unclear. The CDR3 covers 11 residues. CDR1 and CDR2 from the germline V gene are LGHDT and YNNKEL (reference sequence). Trimming stripped 4 bases from V and 5 bases from J, with 4 bases between. The CDR3, as DNA: TGTGCCAGCAGCCTCCGAGATACGCAGTATTTT. It is translated as CASSLRDTQYF.